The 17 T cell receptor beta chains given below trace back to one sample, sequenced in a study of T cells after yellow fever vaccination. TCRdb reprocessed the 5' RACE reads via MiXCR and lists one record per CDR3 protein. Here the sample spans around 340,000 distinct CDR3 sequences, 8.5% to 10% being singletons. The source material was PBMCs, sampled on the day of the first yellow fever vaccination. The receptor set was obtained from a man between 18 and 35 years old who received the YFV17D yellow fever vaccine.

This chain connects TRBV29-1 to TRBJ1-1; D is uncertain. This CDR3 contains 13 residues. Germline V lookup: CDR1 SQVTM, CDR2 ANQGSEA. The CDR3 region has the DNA TGCATCCCCTATCGTGTGGGCGACACTGAAGCTTTCTTT. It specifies CIPYRVGDTEAFF. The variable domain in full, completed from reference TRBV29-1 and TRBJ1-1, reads SAVISQKPSRDICQRGTSLTIQCQVDSQVTMMFWYRQQPGQSLTLIATANQGSEATYESGFVIDKFPISRPNLTFSTLTVSNMSPEDSSIYLCIPYRVGDTEAFFGQGTRLTVV.

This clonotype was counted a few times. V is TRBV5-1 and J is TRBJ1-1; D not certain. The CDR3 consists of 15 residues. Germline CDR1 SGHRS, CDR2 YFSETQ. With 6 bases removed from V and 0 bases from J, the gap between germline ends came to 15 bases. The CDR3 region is CASTLMGDLNTEAFF. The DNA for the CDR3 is TGCGCCAGCACCTTAATGGGAGATTTGAACACTGAAGCTTTCTTT. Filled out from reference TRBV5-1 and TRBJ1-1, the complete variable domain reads KAGVTQTPRYLIKTRGQQVTLSCSPISGHRSVSWYQQTPGQGLQFLFEYFSETQRNKGNFPGRFSGRQFSNSRSEMNVSTLELGDSALYLCASTLMGDLNTEAFFGQGTRLTVV.

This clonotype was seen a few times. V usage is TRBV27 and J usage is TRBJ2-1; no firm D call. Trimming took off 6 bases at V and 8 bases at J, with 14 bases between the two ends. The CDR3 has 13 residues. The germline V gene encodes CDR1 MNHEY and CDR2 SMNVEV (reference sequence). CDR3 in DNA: TGTGCCAGCAGCTCCCCGCCCGGCGATGAGCAGTTCTTC. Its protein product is CASSSPPGDEQFF.

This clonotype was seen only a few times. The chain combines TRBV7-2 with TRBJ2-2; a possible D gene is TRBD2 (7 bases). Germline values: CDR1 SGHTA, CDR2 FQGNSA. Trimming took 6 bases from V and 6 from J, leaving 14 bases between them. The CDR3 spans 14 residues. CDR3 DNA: TGTGCCAGCAGGAACCCGGGGGGCGCCGGGGAGCTGTTTTTT. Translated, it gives CASRNPGGAGELFF.

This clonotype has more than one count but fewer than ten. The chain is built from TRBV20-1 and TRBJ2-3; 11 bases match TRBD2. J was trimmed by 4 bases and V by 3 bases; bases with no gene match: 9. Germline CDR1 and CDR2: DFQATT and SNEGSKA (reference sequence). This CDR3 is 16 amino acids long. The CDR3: CSARVAGGLISDTQYF. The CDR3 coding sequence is TGCAGTGCTAGGGTAGCGGGGGGGCTAATCTCAGATACGCAGTATTTT.

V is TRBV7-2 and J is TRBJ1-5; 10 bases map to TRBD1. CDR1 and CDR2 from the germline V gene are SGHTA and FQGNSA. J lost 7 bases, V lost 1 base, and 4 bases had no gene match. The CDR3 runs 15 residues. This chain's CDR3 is CASSLEGQGRQPQHF. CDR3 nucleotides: TGTGCCAGCAGCTTAGAGGGACAGGGGAGACAGCCCCAGCATTTT.

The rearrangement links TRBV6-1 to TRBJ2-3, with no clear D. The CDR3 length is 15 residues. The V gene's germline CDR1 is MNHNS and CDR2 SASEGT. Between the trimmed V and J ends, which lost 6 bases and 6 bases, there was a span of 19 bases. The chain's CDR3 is CASRAAARAQDTQYF. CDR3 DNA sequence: TGTGCCAGCAGGGCCGCGGCAAGGGCCCAGGATACGCAGTATTTT.

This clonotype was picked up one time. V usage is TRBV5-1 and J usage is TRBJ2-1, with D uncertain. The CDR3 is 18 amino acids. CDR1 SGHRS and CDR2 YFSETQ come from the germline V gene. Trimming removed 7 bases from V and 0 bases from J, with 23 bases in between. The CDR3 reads CASLKGRNPTSSYNEQFF. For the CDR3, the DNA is TGCGCCAGCCTCAAGGGCCGGAATCCTACAAGCTCCTACAATGAGCAGTTCTTC.

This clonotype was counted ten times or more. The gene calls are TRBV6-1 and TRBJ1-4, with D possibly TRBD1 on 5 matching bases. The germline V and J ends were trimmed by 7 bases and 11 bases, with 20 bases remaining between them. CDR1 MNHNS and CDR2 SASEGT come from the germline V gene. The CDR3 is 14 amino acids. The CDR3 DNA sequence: TGTGCCAGCACCACCAGTTGGGGGGAGGTCAAACTGTTTTTT. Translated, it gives CASTTSWGEVKLFF.

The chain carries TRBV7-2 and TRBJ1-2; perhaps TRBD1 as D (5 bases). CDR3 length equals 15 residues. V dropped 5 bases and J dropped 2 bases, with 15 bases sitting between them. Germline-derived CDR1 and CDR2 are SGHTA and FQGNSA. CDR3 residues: CASSTDIEENYGYTF. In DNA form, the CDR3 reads TGTGCCAGCAGCACGGACATCGAGGAAAACTATGGCTACACCTTC.

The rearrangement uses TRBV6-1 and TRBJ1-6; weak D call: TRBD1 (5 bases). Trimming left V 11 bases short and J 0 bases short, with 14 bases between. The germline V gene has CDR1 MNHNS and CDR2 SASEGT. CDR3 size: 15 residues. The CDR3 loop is CAGGGESSYNSPLHF. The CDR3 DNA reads TGTGCCGGCGGGGGGGAGAGCTCCTATAATTCACCCCTCCACTTT.

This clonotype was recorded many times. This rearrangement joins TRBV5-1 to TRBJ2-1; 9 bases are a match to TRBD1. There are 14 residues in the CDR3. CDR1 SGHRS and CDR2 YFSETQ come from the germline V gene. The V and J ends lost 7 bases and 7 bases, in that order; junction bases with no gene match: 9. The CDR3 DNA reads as TGCGCCAGCTACAGGGGGCCTATAGGAAATGAGCAGTTCTTC. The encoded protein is CASYRGPIGNEQFF. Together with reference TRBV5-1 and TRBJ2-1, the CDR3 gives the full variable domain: KAGVTQTPRYLIKTRGQQVTLSCSPISGHRSVSWYQQTPGQGLQFLFEYFSETQRNKGNFPGRFSGRQFSNSRSEMNVSTLELGDSALYLCASYRGPIGNEQFFGPGTRLTVL.

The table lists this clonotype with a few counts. CDR3 nucleotides: TGTGCCAGCAGTTACGAGGGTCTTGTAAACACTGAAGCTTTCTTT. Translation gives CASSYEGLVNTEAFF. The chain carries TRBV6-5 and TRBJ1-1; D is unclear. Germline assignment: CDR1 MNHEY and CDR2 SVGAGI. V was clipped by 2 bases and J by 2 bases, with 12 bases between them. This CDR3 contains 15 residues.

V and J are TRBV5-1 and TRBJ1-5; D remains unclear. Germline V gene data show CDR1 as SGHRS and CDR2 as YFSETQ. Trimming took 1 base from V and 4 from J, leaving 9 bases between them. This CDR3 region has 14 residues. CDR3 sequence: CASSLYGANQPQHF. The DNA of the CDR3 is TGCGCCAGCAGCTTGTATGGAGCGAATCAGCCCCAGCATTTT.

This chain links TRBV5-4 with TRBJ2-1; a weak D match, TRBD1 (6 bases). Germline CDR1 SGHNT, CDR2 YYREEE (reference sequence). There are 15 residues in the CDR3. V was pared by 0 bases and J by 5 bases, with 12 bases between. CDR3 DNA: TGTGCCAGCAGCTTGGGGGGCAGGGGACACAATGAGCAGTTCTTC. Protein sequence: CASSLGGRGHNEQFF.

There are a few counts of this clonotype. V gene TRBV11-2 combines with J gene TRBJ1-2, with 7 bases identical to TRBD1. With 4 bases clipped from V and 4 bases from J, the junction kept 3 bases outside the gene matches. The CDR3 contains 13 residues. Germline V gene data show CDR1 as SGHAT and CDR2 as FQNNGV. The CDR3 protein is CASSSDRIYGYTF. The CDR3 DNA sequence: TGTGCCAGCAGCTCGGACAGGATCTATGGCTACACCTTC.

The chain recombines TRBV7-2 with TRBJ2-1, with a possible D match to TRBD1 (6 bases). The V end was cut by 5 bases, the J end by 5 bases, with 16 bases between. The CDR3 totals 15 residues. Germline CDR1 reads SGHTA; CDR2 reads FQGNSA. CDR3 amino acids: CASSRQAVLDNEQFF. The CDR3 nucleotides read TGTGCCAGCAGCCGACAGGCAGTGCTTGACAATGAGCAGTTCTTC.